This T cell receptor (beta chain) comes out of a study of early T cells in non-severe SARS-CoV-2 infection. TCRdb reanalysed the 5' RACE reads using MiXCR and keeps one entry per CDR3 protein. The sample records 65,000 to 85,000 distinct CDR3 sequences, around a tenth being singletons. This receptor was taken from an adult who was a healthcare worker with PCR-confirmed SARS-CoV-2 infection or an uninfected control (not recorded which). Input material: whole blood.

The CDR3 loop reads CASRPGLNEQFF. The CDR3, as DNA: TGTGCCAGCAGACCGGGGCTGAATGAGCAGTTCTTC. The V call is TRBV27, the J call TRBJ2-1; D is perhaps TRBD1 or TRBD2 (5 bases each). Trimming stripped 6 bases from V and 7 bases from J, with 10 bases between. CDR3 length: 12 residues. Per germline, CDR1 MNHEY and CDR2 SMNVEV (reference sequence).